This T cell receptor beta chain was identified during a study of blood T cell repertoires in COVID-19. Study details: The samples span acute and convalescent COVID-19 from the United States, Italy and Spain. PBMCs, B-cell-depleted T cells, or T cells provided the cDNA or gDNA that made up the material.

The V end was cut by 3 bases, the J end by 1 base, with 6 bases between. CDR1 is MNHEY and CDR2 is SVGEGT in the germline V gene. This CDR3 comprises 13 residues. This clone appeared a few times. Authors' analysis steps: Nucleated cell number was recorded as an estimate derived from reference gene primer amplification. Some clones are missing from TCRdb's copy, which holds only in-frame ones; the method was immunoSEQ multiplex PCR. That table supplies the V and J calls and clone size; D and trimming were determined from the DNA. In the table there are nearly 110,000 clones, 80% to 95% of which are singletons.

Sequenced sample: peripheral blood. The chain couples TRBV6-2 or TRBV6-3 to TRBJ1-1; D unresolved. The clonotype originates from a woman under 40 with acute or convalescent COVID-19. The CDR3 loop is CASSYNGNTEAFF. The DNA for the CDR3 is TGTGCCAGCAGTTATAACGGGAACACTGAAGCTTTCTTT.